The 21 T cell receptor beta chains listed next were all sequenced from one sample in a study of cytomegalovirus exposure and HLA in healthy donors. The PCR employed 60 Vbeta primers together with 13 Jbeta primers. The repertoire was sequenced with immunoSEQ multiplex PCR; TCRdb's copy has only in-frame clones and lacks some. The sample includes approximately 95,000 clones, around 72% of them seen just once. The source material was PBMCs. These receptor sequences come from a man aged 18 to 29 in good health and CMV-seropositive.

The chain employs TRBV14 and TRBJ2-7, with D possibly TRBD1 on 6 matching bases. There are 13 residues in the CDR3. Trimming pared 6 bases from V and 5 bases from J, leaving 14 bases between. Germline V gene sequence: CDR1 SGHDN, CDR2 FVKESK. As DNA, the CDR3 is TGTGCCAGCAGTTGGCAGGGGAGCCACGAGCAGTACTTC. Translation: CASSWQGSHEQYF.

This chain uses TRBV5-1 with TRBJ1-5, with 7 nucleotides matching TRBD1. The CDR3 has 14 amino acids. The V and J ends lost 4 bases and 2 bases, in that order; junction bases with no gene match: 3. In germline, CDR1 is SGHRS, CDR2 YFSETQ. The CDR3 is CASSATGGNQPQHF. The DNA for the CDR3 is TGCGCCAGCAGCGCCACAGGGGGCAATCAGCCCCAGCATTTT.

This sequence joins TRBV10-3 and TRBJ1-5; no definite D call. Germline V gene sequence: CDR1 ENHRY, CDR2 SYGVKD. The ends were cut back, 0 bases at V and 6 bases at J, with 21 bases in the middle. CDR3 length: 18 amino acids. The CDR3 is CAISESFYKAAGSQPQHF. The DNA for the CDR3 is TGTGCCATCAGTGAGTCGTTTTATAAGGCCGCGGGGAGTCAGCCCCAGCATTTT.

The CDR3 sequence: CASSLGQGNNEQFF. For the CDR3, the DNA is TGCGCCAGCAGCTTGGGTCAGGGTAACAATGAGCAGTTCTTC. The rearrangement joins TRBV5-1 to TRBJ2-1; a weak D match, TRBD1 (5 bases). Germline CDR1 SGHRS, CDR2 YFSETQ. The CDR3 is 14 amino acids. Trimming cost V 0 bases and J 5 bases, with 9 bases left between them.

J is TRBJ1-1 and V is TRBV9, with D possibly TRBD1 on 5 matching bases. There are 13 residues in the CDR3. Germline V gene lookup returns CDR1 SGDLS and CDR2 YYNGEE. Trimming shortened V by 3 bases and J by 3 bases, and 9 bases separated the two germline ends. The chain's CDR3 is CASSARQYTEAFF. The CDR3 region has the DNA TGTGCCAGCAGCGCCAGACAGTACACTGAAGCTTTCTTT.

J is TRBJ2-7 and V is TRBV25-1, with TRBD2 as a possible D gene (5 bases). Germline CDR1 reads MGHDK; CDR2 reads SYGVNS. V shed 2 bases and J shed 5 bases, with 10 bases lying between them. This CDR3 spans 13 amino acids. CDR3 in amino acids: CASSEPLADEQYF. In nucleotides, the CDR3 is TGTGCCAGCAGTGAACCCCTAGCAGACGAGCAGTACTTC.

The chain is built from TRBV5-1 and TRBJ2-1, with D maybe TRBD2 (7 bases). Germline V gives CDR1 SGHRS, CDR2 YFSETQ. The CDR3 sequence is 16 residues long. V gave up 0 bases and J gave up 8 bases, with 18 bases separating them. In nucleotides, the CDR3 is TGCGCCAGCAGCTTGGACGGCGGGGGCACCGGTTATGAGCAGTTCTTC. Translation gives CASSLDGGGTGYEQFF.

This chain uses TRBV10-3 with TRBJ1-2; D might be TRBD1 (6 bases). From germline, CDR1 is ENHRY and CDR2 SYGVKD. This CDR3 region has 14 residues. V shed 5 bases and J shed 1 base, with 11 bases lying between them. The CDR3 bases are TGTGCCATCAGTACAGGGCAAAATAACTATGGCTACACCTTC. It codes for CAISTGQNNYGYTF.

This chain joins TRBV4-1 and TRBJ1-6; 8 bases are shared with TRBD1. This CDR3 contains 15 residues. V shed 4 bases, J shed 7 bases, and the junction held 6 bases outside the gene matches. Germline V gene lookup returns CDR1 MGHRA and CDR2 YSYEKL. The CDR3, as DNA: TGCGCCAGCAGCCCGGACGGACAGGGAAATTCACCCCTCCACTTT. Protein product: CASSPDGQGNSPLHF.

The chain links TRBV18 to TRBJ1-2, with D perhaps matching TRBD1 (6 bases). This CDR3 has 14 amino acids. Germline values: CDR1 KGHSH, CDR2 LQKENI. V was cut by 3 bases and J by 4 bases, with 12 bases left in between. The CDR3 loop reads CASSPDRTSYGYTF. DNA for the CDR3: TGTGCCAGCTCACCCGACAGGACCTCCTATGGCTACACCTTC.

The rearrangement joins TRBV28 to TRBJ2-5; 9 positions agree with TRBD1. J was trimmed by 5 bases and V by 4 bases; bases with no gene match: 8. In germline, CDR1 is MDHEN, CDR2 SYDVKM. The CDR3 runs 15 residues. CDR3 in DNA: TGTGCCAGCAGTTCTCCGGGACAGGGCCGGGAGACCCAGTACTTC. Amino acids: CASSSPGQGRETQYF.

The chain carries TRBV6-1 and TRBJ1-1; TRBD1 agrees at 7 bases. Germline V gene data show CDR1 as MNHNS and CDR2 as SASEGT. The CDR3 spans 13 residues. With V trimmed by 8 bases and J by 3 bases, 6 bases remained unmatched. Here the CDR3 DNA reads TGTGCCAGCCGACAGGGAATTTACACTGAAGCTTTCTTT. Protein sequence: CASRQGIYTEAFF.

The chain combines TRBV21-1 with TRBJ2-5; TRBD2, the D gene given by the table, was not confirmed from the DNA. TRBV21-1 represents a pseudogene. CDR3 length: 14 residues. The CDR3 nucleotides read TGTGCCAGCAGCAAAGGAAGCTTTCAAGAGACCCAGTACTTC. Its translation is CASSKGSFQETQYF.

V usage is TRBV28 and J usage is TRBJ1-2; D gene ambiguous. This CDR3 has 11 residues. Per the germline V gene, CDR1 is MDHEN and CDR2 is SYDVKM. Trimming left V 8 bases short and J 7 bases short, with 11 bases between. The CDR3 reads CASYDIGGYTF. CDR3 DNA: TGTGCCAGCTACGATATCGGTGGCTACACCTTC.

The V call is TRBV30, the J call TRBJ2-3, with a weak D call TRBD2 (6 bases). The CDR3 totals 13 residues. The germline CDR1 and CDR2 sequences are GTSNPN and SVGIG (reference sequence). The V end lost 0 bases, the J end lost 6 bases, and 10 bases lay between the germline ends. The CDR3 DNA reads TGTGCCTGGAGTGTACGGGAGCGGGATACGCAGTATTTT. This encodes CAWSVRERDTQYF.

The chain has TRBV19 and TRBJ2-7; 10 bases are shared with TRBD1. CDR3 length: 16 amino acids. V lost 3 bases and J lost 2; bases outside the gene matches: 7. Per the germline V gene, CDR1 is LNHDA and CDR2 is SQIVND (reference sequence). CDR3 DNA: TGTGCCAGTAGTATCACTCTGGGACAGGGGACCTACGAGCAGTACTTC. Its translation: CASSITLGQGTYEQYF.

V and J are TRBV5-1 and TRBJ2-3; TRBD2 aligns across 7 bases. The germline CDR1 and CDR2 sequences are SGHRS and YFSETQ. The ends lost 1 base at V and 1 base at J; junction bases unmatched: 3. CDR3 length equals 15 residues. The CDR3 loop is CASSLWSGGTDTQYF. In DNA, the CDR3 is TGCGCCAGCAGCTTGTGGAGCGGGGGCACAGATACGCAGTATTTT.

This chain links TRBV27 with TRBJ2-1; 9 nucleotides line up with TRBD2. CDR1 MNHEY and CDR2 SMNVEV come from the germline V gene (reference sequence). The CDR3 totals 18 residues. After removal of 2 bases from V and 3 bases from J, the junction contained 11 bases not matched to a gene. The DNA of the CDR3 is TGTGCCAGCAGTTTAAGGTCCCTTAGCGGGGGACGCTACAATGAGCAGTTCTTC. Amino acids: CASSLRSLSGGRYNEQFF.

Only a few counts were recorded for this clone. This sequence joins TRBV6-1 and TRBJ1-6; unclear D gene. Per the germline V gene, CDR1 is MNHNS and CDR2 is SASEGT. V gave up 6 bases and J gave up 7 bases, with 10 bases separating them. This CDR3 contains 13 residues. CDR3 nucleotides: TGTGCCAGCAGACCCGGACTGAATTCACCCCTCCACTTT. Translation: CASRPGLNSPLHF.

This clone was seen just once. The CDR3 bases are TGTGCCAGCAGCAACTCGGACAGGGGCAATCAGCCCCAGCATTTT. Translated, it gives CASSNSDRGNQPQHF. The V and J genes are TRBV7-9 and TRBJ1-5, with 8 positions matching TRBD1. The trim removed 5 bases at V and 2 bases at J, leaving 5 bases unmatched. Germline V lookup: CDR1 SEHNR, CDR2 FQNEAQ (reference sequence). The CDR3 length is 15 residues.

The genes are TRBV5-1 and TRBJ1-2, with no clear D. The CDR3 runs 17 residues. CDR1 is SGHRS, CDR2 YFSETQ, per germline. The V and J ends lost 7 bases and 3 bases respectively, with 25 bases between them. The CDR3, as DNA: TGCGCCAGCGGAGCTGCGAACTTTACCGGGAGTGACTATGGCTACACCTTC. Protein product: CASGAANFTGSDYGYTF. Complete variable domain (other parts from reference TRBV5-1 and TRBJ1-2): KAGVTQTPRYLIKTRGQQVTLSCSPISGHRSVSWYQQTPGQGLQFLFEYFSETQRNKGNFPGRFSGRQFSNSRSEMNVSTLELGDSALYLCASGAANFTGSDYGYTFGSGTRLTVV.